This is a list of T cell receptor beta chains from one sample in a study of T cell responses to AZD1222 COVID-19 vaccine. TCRdb's table, derived via immunoSEQ multiplex PCR, lists solely in-frame clones and lacks some. The sample carries approximately 92,000 clones, roughly 88% recorded once. The sample here was peripheral blood, taken on day 0 of AZD1222 vaccination. These receptors were taken from an adult in good health. Both conserved end residues are part of each CDR3. D genes are given only for firm matches. A row's size may be missing; if present it is once, few, many or a size class.

d_call,clone_size,j_call,v_call,cdr3_nt,cdr3_aa
.,.,TRBJ2-1,TRBV2,TGTGCCAGCAGTGAAGCGCTTGGCAGTTACAATGAGCAGTTCTTC,CASSEALGSYNEQFF
.,once,TRBJ1-1,TRBV5-1,TGCGCCAGCAGCTTGAAGGCGATGAACACTGAAGCTTTCTTT,CASSLKAMNTEAFF
.,.,TRBJ1-5,TRBV5-6,TGTGCCAGCACCCCGTGGGGAAGTGGCAATCAGCCCCAGCATTTT,CASTPWGSGNQPQHF
.,.,TRBJ1-5,TRBV7-9,TGTGCCAGCAGCTCCGCGGGGGGCGTTGATCAGCCCCAGCATTTT,CASSSAGGVDQPQHF
.,.,TRBJ2-2,TRBV3-1/TRBV3-2,TGTGCCAGCGCGGCCCTCCTAGGCGGGGAGCTGTTTTTT,CASAALLGGELFF
.,.,TRBJ2-4,TRBV6-5,TGTGCCAGCAGTTACACATCCGGGCGGAACATTCAGTACTTC,CASSYTSGRNIQYF
.,.,TRBJ2-5,TRBV7-9,TGTGCCAGCAGCTTTGCCGGGCGGTCCGGGGAGACCCAGTACTTC,CASSFAGRSGETQYF
.,.,TRBJ1-1,TRBV5-4,TGTGCCAGCAGCTCATCTGGCCGGGGAGGAGGTACTGAAGCTTTCTTT,CASSSSGRGGGTEAFF
TRBD1,.,TRBJ1-1,TRBV29-1,TGCAGCGCGGACAGGGCGGCTGAAGCTTTCTTT,CSADRAAEAFF
.,.,TRBJ1-1,TRBV7-9,TGTGCCAGCAGCTTATTTCCCGGGGACACTGAAGCTTTCTTT,CASSLFPGDTEAFF
.,.,TRBJ1-1,TRBV7-9,TGTGCCAGCAGCTTATTAACCGGGGGTCGGTTT,CASSLLTGGRF
.,.,TRBJ1-2,TRBV4-3,TGCGCCAGCAGCCAAGACCGGGGGGCCCGTGGTTATGGCTACACCTTC,CASSQDRGARGYGYTF
.,.,TRBJ1-1,TRBV6-4,TGTGCCAGCAGTGACCCCCCCGGGTCCGAAGCTTTCTTT,CASSDPPGSEAFF
.,few,TRBJ1-1,TRBV11-2,TGTGCCAGCAGCATACGGGCAGGTATGAACACTGAAGCTTTCTTT,CASSIRAGMNTEAFF
.,.,TRBJ2-7,TRBV20-1,TGCAGTGCCAAGCCCCACTACGAGCAGTACTTC,CSAKPHYEQYF
.,.,TRBJ2-6,TRBV5-1,TGCGCCAGCACCATGTTACAAGTCTCTGGGGCCAACGTCCTGACTTTC,CASTMLQVSGANVLTF
.,.,TRBJ2-1,TRBV3-1/TRBV3-2,TGTGCCAGCAGCCAAGGGACAGGAGGGCGTGAGCAGTTCTTC,CASSQGTGGREQFF
.,.,TRBJ1-2,TRBV28,TGTGCCAGCAGTTTATTTCCCTGGGCAGGGGCTGGCTATGGCTACACCTTC,CASSLFPWAGAGYGYTF
.,.,TRBJ2-6,TRBV30,TGTGCCCTCAGTGCTGGGGCCAACGTCCTGACTTTC,CALSAGANVLTF
.,.,TRBJ2-3,TRBV7-2,TGTGCCAGCAGCTTAGGGACTACCTCGAATACGCAGTATTTT,CASSLGTTSNTQYF
.,.,TRBJ2-5,TRBV24-1,TGTGCCACCAGTGACCTGACCTGGGGGCTAGAGACCCAGTACTTC,CATSDLTWGLETQYF
TRBD2,.,TRBJ2-1,TRBV3-1/TRBV3-2,TGTGCCAGCAGCCAAGATCTAGGGACTAGGGGCCAGTTCTTC,CASSQDLGTRGQFF
.,.,TRBJ2-3,TRBV4-2,TGTGCCAGCAGCCAAGATAGACTACCCACAGATACGCAGTATTTT,CASSQDRLPTDTQYF
.,.,TRBJ2-6,TRBV11-1,TGTGCCAGCGGGGGCAGGGCTGGGGCCAACGTCCTGACTTTC,CASGGRAGANVLTF
.,.,TRBJ1-5,TRBV18,TGTGCCAGCTCACCTAACGTAGGGAGGAACCAGCCCCAGCATTTT,CASSPNVGRNQPQHF
.,.,TRBJ1-2,TRBV30,TGTGCCTGGAGTGTACCGGGTGGCTACACCTTC,CAWSVPGGYTF
.,.,TRBJ1-5,TRBV9,TGTGCCAGCAGCGTAGGCGGGCAGCGCAATCAGCCCCAGCATTTT,CASSVGGQRNQPQHF
TRBD2,.,TRBJ2-5,TRBV25-1,TGTGCCAGCAGTGAACTGACTAGCGGGGGGGAGACCCAGTACTTC,CASSELTSGGETQYF
TRBD1,.,TRBJ1-5,TRBV7-9,TGTGCCAGCAGCTTAGCGGACAGGGCTGGGCCCCAGCATTTT,CASSLADRAGPQHF
.,.,TRBJ1-1,TRBV2,TGTGCCAGCAGCGCTTACATGAACACTGAAGCTTTCTTT,CASSAYMNTEAFF
.,.,TRBJ1-1,TRBV7-9,TGTGCCAGCAGCCCCTACGCTAACGGTGGCGAAGCTTTCTTT,CASSPYANGGEAFF
.,.,TRBJ2-7,TRBV18,TGTGCCAGCTCACCACGTATGTTTTTGTACGAGCAGTACTTC,CASSPRMFLYEQYF
.,.,TRBJ1-5,TRBV27,TGTGCCAGCAGTTTTCTCGGACGCAAAACAAGCCGCCTCGATAGCAATCAGCCCCAGCATTTT,CASSFLGRKTSRLDSNQPQHF
.,.,TRBJ2-3,TRBV19,TGTGCCAGTAGTATAGAAATCATCCCGGGGACAGATACGCAGTATTTT,CASSIEIIPGTDTQYF
.,.,TRBJ2-3,TRBV7-3,TGTGCCAGCAGCCTCGCTGGGGGCCGCACAGATACGCAGTATTTT,CASSLAGGRTDTQYF
TRBD2,.,TRBJ2-3,TRBV7-3,TGTGCCAGCAGCCGCGGGGGGCCCACAACAGATACGCAGTATTTT,CASSRGGPTTDTQYF
TRBD1,.,TRBJ2-7,TRBV5-1,TGCGCCAGCAGCTGGGGACAGGGAGTAGGCGAGCAGTACTTC,CASSWGQGVGEQYF
TRBD1,.,TRBJ2-3,TRBV5-4,TGTGCCAGCAGCTTAGGGGGCAGGGATACGCAGTATTTT,CASSLGGRDTQYF
.,.,TRBJ1-6,TRBV30,TGTGCCTGGAGTAGCTTCGATTCACCCCTCCACTTT,CAWSSFDSPLHF
TRBD1,once,TRBJ2-7,TRBV4-2,TGTGCCAGCAGCCAAGAATCCGGGACAGGGGGCTACGAGCAGTACTTC,CASSQESGTGGYEQYF
.,once,TRBJ2-3,TRBV9,TGTGCCAGCAGCGTAGGGAACGGACAGTCAGATACGCAGTATTTT,CASSVGNGQSDTQYF
.,.,TRBJ1-1,TRBV7-2,TGTGCCAGCAGCCCCCAGGCAGGGGTGAGCACTGAAGCTTTCTTT,CASSPQAGVSTEAFF
.,.,TRBJ2-1,TRBV28,TGTGCCAGCATCTCTGGACAGTTCTCCTACAATGAGCAGTTCTTC,CASISGQFSYNEQFF
.,.,TRBJ1-4,TRBV7-9,TGTGCCAGCAGCAAAAGGGAGGGACCTAATGAAAAACTGTTTTTT,CASSKREGPNEKLFF
TRBD2,.,TRBJ2-7,TRBV3-1/TRBV3-2,TGTGCCAGCAGCCTGGGGCTAGCGGGGTACGAGCAGTACTTC,CASSLGLAGYEQYF
.,.,TRBJ2-6,TRBV7-2,TGTGCCAGCACCTACGGGGGTTCTGGGGCCAACGTCCTGACTTTC,CASTYGGSGANVLTF
.,.,TRBJ2-2,TRBV11-3,TGTGCCAGCAGCAAAACGTCTGGTCGCGGAAACACCGGGGAGCTGTTTTTT,CASSKTSGRGNTGELFF
.,.,TRBJ1-2,TRBV5-1,TGCGCCAGCAGCTCTGATGGTGCAGCCCGACCCTTCTATGGCTACACCTTC,CASSSDGAARPFYGYTF
.,.,TRBJ1-1,TRBV11-1,TGTGCCAGCAGCCCTTATGGCATGAACACTGAAGCTTTCTTT,CASSPYGMNTEAFF
TRBD1,.,TRBJ2-2,TRBV9,TGTGCCAGCAGCGTAGACGGGACAGGGTACACCGGGGAGCTGTTTTTT,CASSVDGTGYTGELFF
TRBD2,.,TRBJ2-5,TRBV4-3,TGCGCCAGCAGCCAAGATTTGCGGGGGGTACAAGAGACCCAGTACTTC,CASSQDLRGVQETQYF
.,.,TRBJ2-7,TRBV5-1,TGCGCCAGCAGCTTGGGGGGCAGGGCCCAGTCCTACGAGCAGTACTTC,CASSLGGRAQSYEQYF
.,.,TRBJ1-6,TRBV19,TGTGCCAGTGCCCAGACACGATATAATTCACCCCTCCACTTT,CASAQTRYNSPLHF
TRBD2,.,TRBJ2-1,TRBV19,TGTGCCAGTAGTAGACTAGCGGGGGGGAATGAGCAGTTCTTC,CASSRLAGGNEQFF
TRBD1,once,TRBJ1-2,TRBV19,TGTGCCAGTACGGACAGGGGCTATGGCTACACCTTC,CASTDRGYGYTF
TRBD1,.,TRBJ1-6,TRBV3-1/TRBV3-2,TGTGCCAGCAGCCCCGGGACAGGGAATACCTTAAGTTCACCCCTCCACTTT,CASSPGTGNTLSSPLHF
.,.,TRBJ2-1,TRBV7-3,TGTGCCAGCAGCTTAGAAGCTGGAGATGAGCAGTTCTTC,CASSLEAGDEQFF
.,.,TRBJ1-1,TRBV6-5,TGTGCCAGCAGTTACTCGAACATGAACACTGAAGCTTTCTTT,CASSYSNMNTEAFF
.,.,TRBJ1-2,TRBV9,TGTGCCAGCAGCGTAGATGGGGCCTATGGCTACACCTTC,CASSVDGAYGYTF
TRBD1,.,TRBJ1-2,TRBV7-6,TGTGCCAGCAGCCCGGGACAGGACTATGGCTACACCTTC,CASSPGQDYGYTF